This T cell receptor (beta chain) comes out of a study of cytomegalovirus exposure and HLA in healthy donors. Researchers ran the PCR with 60 Vbeta and 13 Jbeta primers. Profiled with immunoSEQ multiplex PCR; TCRdb holds only in-frame clones, not every one. The repertoire holds roughly 150,000 clones, with 65% to 85% as singletons. Per the germline V gene, CDR1 is MNHEY and CDR2 is SVGAGI. This CDR3 is 13 amino acids long. After removal of 7 bases from V and 3 bases from J, the junction contained 5 bases not matched to a gene. The TCR was taken from a man between 25 and 39 years old in good health and CMV-seronegative. Sample: PBMCs. V gene TRBV6-5 combines with J gene TRBJ1-2; 7 positions match TRBD1. The CDR3 reads CASTRGVYYGYTF. The CDR3 region has the DNA TGTGCCAGCACCAGGGGGGTTTACTATGGCTACACCTTC.